Included here is one TCR beta chain sequence, with context. The time point is: newly diagnosed GD, antithyroid drugs for less than 3 months. PBMCs were the source of the RNA used for TCR sequencing. iRepertoire HTBI primers and Arm-PCR of CDR3 regions built TCR beta libraries. TCRdb processed the multiplex PCR reads anew with MiXCR; each CDR3 protein has one entry. The sample lists more than 400,000 distinct CDR3 sequences, about 17% occurring once. The sample is drawn from a study of regulatory T cells in long-lasting Graves disease. This CDR3 comprises 14 residues. Trimming removed 3 bases from V and 4 bases from J, with 13 bases in between. Germline V gives CDR1 LGHNA, CDR2 YSLEER. These data also formed part of another study, on T cells in Graves' hyperthyroidism and ophthalmopathy.

The material was peripheral blood mononuclear cells (PBMCs), obtained at new diagnosis, from a patient treated with antithyroid drugs. This TCR came from a woman aged 25 to 39 with Graves disease. V is TRBV4-3 and J is TRBJ2-7; TRBD2 might be the D (6 bases). The CDR3: CASSQVTSGYEQYF. Written as DNA, the CDR3 is TGCGCCAGCAGCCAGGTGACTAGTGGTTACGAGCAGTACTTC.